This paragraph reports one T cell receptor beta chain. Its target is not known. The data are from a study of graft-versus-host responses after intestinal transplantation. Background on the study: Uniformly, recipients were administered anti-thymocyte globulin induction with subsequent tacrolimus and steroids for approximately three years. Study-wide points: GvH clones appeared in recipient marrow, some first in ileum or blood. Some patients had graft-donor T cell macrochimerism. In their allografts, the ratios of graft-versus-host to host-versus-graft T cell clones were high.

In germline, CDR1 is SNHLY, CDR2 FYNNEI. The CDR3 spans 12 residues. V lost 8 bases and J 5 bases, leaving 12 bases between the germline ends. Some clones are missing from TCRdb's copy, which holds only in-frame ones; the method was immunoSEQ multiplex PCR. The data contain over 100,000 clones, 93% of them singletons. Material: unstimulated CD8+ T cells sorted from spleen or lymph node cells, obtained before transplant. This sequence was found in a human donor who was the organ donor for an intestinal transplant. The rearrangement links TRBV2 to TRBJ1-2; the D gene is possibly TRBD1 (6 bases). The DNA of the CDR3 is TGTGCCAGCCTAGGGGGACCGTATGGCTACACCTTC. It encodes CASLGGPYGYTF.